The clone carrying this TCR beta chain was counted a few times. The germline V gene encodes CDR1 SNHLY and CDR2 FYNNEI. The junction had 10 bases not matched to a gene; V was cut back by 6 bases and J by 4 bases. The CDR3 totals 16 residues. The entry originates in a study of blood T cell repertoires in COVID-19. Study-wide context: The cDNA or gDNA used as material had been derived from T cells, B-cell-depleted T cells, or PBMCs.

The protocol was immunoSEQ multiplex PCR, while the TCRdb copy is restricted to in-frame clones and leaves out a portion. The repertoire holds roughly 180,000 clones, around four fifths seen once, with 4.4% in the top ten. For recovered donors of Cohort 3, there were two negative PCRs, clearance, or symptom resolution. The specimen sequenced was PBMCs or T cells enriched from blood (not recorded which). This clonotype was obtained from a woman in her forties or fifties who had recovered from COVID-19. The gene calls are TRBV2 and TRBJ2-7; 12 bases align to TRBD2. The CDR3 DNA follows: TGTGCCAGCAGCGGTCCTAGCGGGAGGGCGGTTTACGAGCAGTACGTC. Protein product: CASSGPSGRAVYEQYV.